The 17 T cell receptor beta chains in this list originate from one sample, sequenced in a study of blood T cell repertoires in COVID-19. TCRdb's table, derived via immunoSEQ multiplex PCR, lists solely in-frame clones and lacks some. The table includes 55,000 to 80,000 clones, 85% to 90% detected once. Sequenced material: peripheral blood. The receptors stem from a man aged 50-59 years with active COVID-19.

The chain's CDR3 is CASSPSGGDTGELFF. In DNA, the CDR3 is TGTGCCAGCAGCCCGTCGGGGGGGGACACCGGGGAGCTGTTTTTT. This chain links TRBV11-2 with TRBJ2-2; 8 bases are shared with TRBD2. The V gene's germline CDR1 is SGHAT and CDR2 FQNNGV. The CDR3 has 15 amino acids. The ends lost 5 bases at V and 3 bases at J; junction bases unmatched: 5.

This chain connects TRBV7-2 to TRBJ2-6; 7 bases align to TRBD1. The ends lost 8 bases at V and 0 bases at J; junction bases unmatched: 10. The CDR3 covers 17 residues. Per the germline V gene, CDR1 is SGHTA and CDR2 is FQGNSA. Here the CDR3 DNA reads TGTGCCAGCTCAACGGGACAGCCGTACTCTGGGGCCAACGTCCTGACTTTC. Translation: CASSTGQPYSGANVLTF.

The chain combines TRBV6-5 with TRBJ2-7; 9 bases line up with TRBD1. This CDR3 is 15 amino acids long. CDR1 and CDR2 from the germline V gene are MNHEY and SVGAGI. V lost 2 bases to trimming and J lost 5 bases; unmatched junction nucleotides: 7. The chain's CDR3 is CASSYHPGTGNEQYF. Written as DNA, the CDR3 is TGTGCCAGCAGTTACCATCCCGGGACAGGGAACGAGCAGTACTTC.

The CDR3 spells CASTHLGADTEAFF. Written as DNA, the CDR3 is TGTGCCAGCACCCATCTGGGGGCGGACACTGAAGCTTTCTTT. This chain connects TRBV6-5 to TRBJ1-1; tentative D call: TRBD1 (6 bases). Trimming removed 7 bases at V and 3 bases at J, with 15 bases between. The CDR3 sequence is 14 residues long. Germline CDR1 and CDR2: MNHEY and SVGAGI.

This clone has more than one count but fewer than ten. The chain uses TRBV7-9 and TRBJ1-6, with TRBD1 matching over 7 bases. The V segment lost 5 bases and the J segment 9 bases; nucleotides outside the gene matches: 10. The CDR3 covers 15 residues. Germline V gives CDR1 SEHNR, CDR2 FQNEAQ (reference sequence). CDR3 loop: CASSPSQGDRSPLHF. The DNA of the CDR3 is TGTGCCAGCAGCCCCAGTCAGGGGGACCGTTCACCCCTCCACTTT.

The rearrangement links TRBV6-2 or TRBV6-3 to TRBJ1-4, with D perhaps TRBD1 (5 bases). Trimming pared 2 bases from V and 3 bases from J, leaving 16 bases between. Germline V gene sequence: CDR1 MNHEY, CDR2 SVGEGT. CDR3 length: 17 amino acids. CDR3 loop: CASSYGLPGTANEKLFF. In DNA form, the CDR3 reads TGTGCCAGCAGTTACGGATTGCCCGGGACTGCTAATGAAAAACTGTTTTTT.

This clone occurred a few times. The chain uses TRBV7-8 and TRBJ1-1; TRBD1 is a possible D gene (6 bases). The CDR3 is 16 amino acids. Germline V gene data show CDR1 as SGHVS and CDR2 as FQNEAQ. V lost 5 bases to trimming and J lost 1 base, with 17 bases between them. The DNA of the CDR3 is TGTGCCAGCAGCCCAAGGACAGCTCTCTCGAACACTGAAGCTTTCTTT. Its protein product is CASSPRTALSNTEAFF.

This clone was picked up one time. The genes are TRBV2 and TRBJ2-1; the D gene is possibly TRBD2 (7 bases). V lost 2 bases, J lost 2 bases, and 19 bases lay in between. The germline CDR1 and CDR2 sequences are SNHLY and FYNNEI. The CDR3 covers 18 residues. The CDR3 DNA follows: TGTGCCAGCAGTGAACCCTCCGGGGGGCGGGGGCCCTACAATGAGCAGTTCTTC. Protein product: CASSEPSGGRGPYNEQFF. The variable domain in full, completed from reference TRBV2 and TRBJ2-1, reads EPEVTQTPSHQVTQMGQEVILRCVPISNHLYFYWYRQILGQKVEFLVSFYNNEISEKSEIFDDQFSVERPDGSNFTLKIRSTKLEDSAMYFCASSEPSGGRGPYNEQFFGPGTRLTVL.

The chain couples TRBV20-1 to TRBJ2-3, with 7 bases fitting TRBD2. This CDR3 is 11 amino acids long. Losses at the gene ends were 5 bases for V and 14 bases for J; bases not matched to a gene: 10. Germline V lookup: CDR1 DFQATT, CDR2 SNEGSKA (reference sequence). CDR3 DNA: TGCAGTGCTCAATCGCGTGGCGGGGGGTATTTT. This sequence encodes CSAQSRGGGYF.

V gene TRBV5-6 combines with J gene TRBJ1-5; no clear D gene. The CDR3 runs to 15 residues. CDR1 and CDR2 from the germline V gene are SGHDT and YYEEEE. Trimming took off 2 bases at V and 2 bases at J, with 11 bases between the two ends. CDR3 region: CASSFGLGGNQPQHF. DNA of the CDR3: TGTGCCAGCAGCTTCGGCCTCGGGGGCAATCAGCCCCAGCATTTT. Looking up the rest from reference TRBV5-6 and TRBJ1-5 gives the full variable domain: DAGVTQSPTHLIKTRGQQVTLRCSPKSGHDTVSWYQQALGQGPQFIFQYYEEEERQRGNFPDRFSGHQFPNYSSELNVNALLLGDSALYLCASSFGLGGNQPQHFGDGTRLSIL.

The CDR3 coding sequence is TGTGCCAGTAAAACTGGGGACAGAGACTATTCACCCCTCCACTTT. This encodes CASKTGDRDYSPLHF. This chain joins TRBV19 and TRBJ1-6; 7 nucleotides line up with TRBD1. The CDR3 is 15 amino acids. J was trimmed by 8 bases and V by 7 bases; bases with no gene match: 11. Germline CDR1 and CDR2: LNHDA and SQIVND (reference sequence). Variable domain in full (rest from reference TRBV19 and TRBJ1-6): DGGITQSPKYLFRKEGQNVTLSCEQNLNHDAMYWYRQDPGQGLRLIYYSQIVNDFQKGDIAEGYSVSREKKESFPLTVTSAQKNPTAFYLCASKTGDRDYSPLHFGNGTRLTVT.

The chain joins TRBV4-3 to TRBJ2-2; 7 bases fit TRBD1. Germline CDR1 is LGHNA and CDR2 is YSLEER. The V gene end was trimmed by 0 bases and the J gene end by 4 bases; junction bases not matched to a gene: 5. The CDR3 is 16 amino acids. The CDR3 here is CASSQEGAGGTGELFF. CDR3 nucleotide sequence: TGCGCCAGCAGCCAAGAAGGGGCAGGGGGCACCGGGGAGCTGTTTTTT.

The rearrangement links TRBV3-1 (or the pseudogene TRBV3-2) to TRBJ2-3; 8 bases line up with TRBD2. The V segment lost 3 bases and the J segment 6 bases; nucleotides outside the gene matches: 11. This CDR3 contains 16 residues. Germline V gives CDR1 LGHDT, CDR2 YNNKEL (reference sequence). The DNA of the CDR3 is TGTGCCAGCAGCCATTATTTTAACGGGGGGGAGGATACGCAGTATTTT. Its translation is CASSHYFNGGEDTQYF.

The chain couples TRBV12-3 or TRBV12-4 to TRBJ2-5, with 10 bases identical to TRBD2. The CDR3 is 13 amino acids. With V trimmed by 6 bases and J by 4 bases, 2 bases remained unmatched. CDR3 coding DNA: TGTGCCAGCAGCAGGACTAGCGGAGAGACCCAGTACTTC. Its translation is CASSRTSGETQYF.

This clone was counted once. The chain uses TRBV7-2 and TRBJ2-1, with unresolved D. The CDR3 loop spans 14 amino acids. Germline CDR1 SGHTA, CDR2 FQGNSA. Trimming took off 5 bases at V and 10 bases at J, with 18 bases between the two ends. The DNA for the CDR3 is TGTGCCAGCAGCCTGGAGACCGATACGAGGGAGCAGTTCTTC. Protein sequence: CASSLETDTREQFF. Drawing the rest from reference TRBV7-2 and TRBJ2-1, the complete variable domain is GAGVSQSPSNKVTEKGKDVELRCDPISGHTALYWYRQSLGQGLEFLIYFQGNSAPDKSGLPSDRFSAERTGGSVSTLTIQRTQQEDSAVYLCASSLETDTREQFFGPGTRLTVL.

The chain has TRBV2 and TRBJ2-1, with 7 bases fitting TRBD2. Per the germline V gene, CDR1 is SNHLY and CDR2 is FYNNEI. V was clipped by 6 bases and J by 3 bases; unmatched bases: 8. This CDR3 comprises 15 residues. CDR3 sequence reads: CASSEGLTHYNEQFF. As DNA, the CDR3 is TGTGCCAGCAGCGAGGGACTAACCCACTACAATGAGCAGTTCTTC.

The J gene is TRBJ2-5, the V gene TRBV2; TRBD2 aligns across 9 bases. V was clipped by 7 bases and J by 5 bases; unmatched bases: 5. The CDR3 extends over 13 amino acids. The germline V gene encodes CDR1 SNHLY and CDR2 FYNNEI. The CDR3 is CASTVGLAETQYF. In DNA, the CDR3 is TGTGCCAGCACCGTTGGACTAGCGGAGACCCAGTACTTC.